This TCR beta chain was recovered during a study of T cell responses to AZD1222 COVID-19 vaccine. Germline lookup yields CDR1 SGHTA and CDR2 FQGNSA. Trimming shortened V by 5 bases and J by 1 base, and 15 bases separated the two germline ends. The CDR3 is 15 amino acids. Using immunoSEQ multiplex PCR, the repertoire was profiled, and TCRdb retains in-frame clones only, with some absent. Here the sample spans over 100,000 clones, around 87% being singletons. The V and J genes are TRBV7-2 and TRBJ2-7; D not certain. The sequencing used peripheral blood, collected 28 days after the second AZD1222 dose. The source of this sequence is an adult who received the AZD1222 COVID-19 vaccine. The CDR3 spells CASSERRTASYEQYF. CDR3 coding DNA: TGTGCCAGCAGCGAACGGCGGACGGCGTCCTACGAGCAGTACTTC.